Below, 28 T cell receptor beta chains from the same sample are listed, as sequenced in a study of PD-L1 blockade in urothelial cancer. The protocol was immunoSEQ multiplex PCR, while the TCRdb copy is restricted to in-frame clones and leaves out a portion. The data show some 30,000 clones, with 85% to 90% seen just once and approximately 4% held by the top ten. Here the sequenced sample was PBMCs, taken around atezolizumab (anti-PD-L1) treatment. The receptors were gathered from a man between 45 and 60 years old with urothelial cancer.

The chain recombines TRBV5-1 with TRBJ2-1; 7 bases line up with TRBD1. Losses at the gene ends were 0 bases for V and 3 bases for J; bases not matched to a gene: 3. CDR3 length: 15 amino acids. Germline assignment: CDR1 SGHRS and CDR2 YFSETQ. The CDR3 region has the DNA TGCGCCAGCAGCTTGGAGGACAGGAACTACAATGAGCAGTTCTTC. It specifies CASSLEDRNYNEQFF.

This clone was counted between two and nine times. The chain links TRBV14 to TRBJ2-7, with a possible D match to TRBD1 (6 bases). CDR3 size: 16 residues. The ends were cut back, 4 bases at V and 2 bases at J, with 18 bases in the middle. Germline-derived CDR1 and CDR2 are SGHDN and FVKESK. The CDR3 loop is CASSRIGPRGTYEQYF. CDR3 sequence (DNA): TGTGCCAGCAGCCGAATCGGGCCCAGGGGAACCTACGAGCAGTACTTC.

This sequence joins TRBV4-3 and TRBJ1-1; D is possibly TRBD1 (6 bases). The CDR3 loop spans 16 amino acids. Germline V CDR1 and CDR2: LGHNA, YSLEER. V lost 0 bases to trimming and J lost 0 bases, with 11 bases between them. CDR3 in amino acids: CASSQDRGSLNTEAFF. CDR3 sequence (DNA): TGCGCCAGCAGCCAAGACAGGGGTTCCTTGAACACTGAAGCTTTCTTT.

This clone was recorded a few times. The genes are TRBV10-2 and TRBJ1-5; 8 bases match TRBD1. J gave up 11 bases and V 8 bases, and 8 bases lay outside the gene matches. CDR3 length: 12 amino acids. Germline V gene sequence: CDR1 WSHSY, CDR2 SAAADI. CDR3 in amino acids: CASGQGDRAQHF. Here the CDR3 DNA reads TGCGCCAGCGGACAGGGAGATAGGGCCCAGCATTTT.

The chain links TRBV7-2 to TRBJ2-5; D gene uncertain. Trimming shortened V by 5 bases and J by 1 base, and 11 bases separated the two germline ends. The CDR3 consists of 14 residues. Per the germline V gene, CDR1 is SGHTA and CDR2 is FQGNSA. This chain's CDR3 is CASSATLAQETQYF. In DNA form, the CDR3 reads TGTGCCAGCAGCGCCACCTTAGCCCAAGAGACCCAGTACTTC.

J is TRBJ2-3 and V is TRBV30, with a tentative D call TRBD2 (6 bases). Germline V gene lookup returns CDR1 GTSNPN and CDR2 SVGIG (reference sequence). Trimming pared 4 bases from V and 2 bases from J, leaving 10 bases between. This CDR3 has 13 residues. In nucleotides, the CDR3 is TGTGCCTGGATGCTAGCGCCCACAGATACGCAGTATTTT. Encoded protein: CAWMLAPTDTQYF.

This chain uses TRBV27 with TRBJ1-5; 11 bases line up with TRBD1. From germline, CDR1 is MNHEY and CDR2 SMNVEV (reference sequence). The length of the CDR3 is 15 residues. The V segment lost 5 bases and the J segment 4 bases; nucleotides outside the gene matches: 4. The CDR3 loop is CASSIGTGGNQPQHF. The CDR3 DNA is TGTGCCAGCAGTATAGGGACAGGGGGAAATCAGCCCCAGCATTTT.

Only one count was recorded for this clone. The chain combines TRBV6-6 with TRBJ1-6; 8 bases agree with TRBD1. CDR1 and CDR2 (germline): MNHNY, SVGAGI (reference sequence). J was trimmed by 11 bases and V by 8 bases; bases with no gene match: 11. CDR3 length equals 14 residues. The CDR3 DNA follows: TGTGCCAGCCTGCTAGGACAGGGTTCGACACCCCTCCACTTT. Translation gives CASLLGQGSTPLHF.

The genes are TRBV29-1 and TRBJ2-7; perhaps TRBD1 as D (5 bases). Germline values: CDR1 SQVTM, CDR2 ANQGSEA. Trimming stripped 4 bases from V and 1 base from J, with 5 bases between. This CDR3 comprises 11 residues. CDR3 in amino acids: CSVGQSYEQYF. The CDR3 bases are TGCAGCGTTGGACAGTCCTACGAGCAGTACTTC.

Here the CDR3 DNA reads TGTGCCAGCAGTGCGACTAGCGGGGGGACCTCATCTGAGTACTACGAGCAGTACTTC. Its protein is CASSATSGGTSSEYYEQYF. The chain couples TRBV6-1 to TRBJ2-7; 13 nucleotides align to TRBD2. The CDR3 runs to 19 residues. J was trimmed by 3 bases and V by 4 bases; bases with no gene match: 15. Germline CDR1 MNHNS, CDR2 SASEGT.

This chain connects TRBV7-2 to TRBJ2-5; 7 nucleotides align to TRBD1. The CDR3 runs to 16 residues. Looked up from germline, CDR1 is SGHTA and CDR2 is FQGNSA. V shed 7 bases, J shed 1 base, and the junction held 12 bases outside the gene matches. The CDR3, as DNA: TGTGCCAGCAAACCCACGTCAGGACAGGCCCAAGAGACCCAGTACTTC. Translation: CASKPTSGQAQETQYF.

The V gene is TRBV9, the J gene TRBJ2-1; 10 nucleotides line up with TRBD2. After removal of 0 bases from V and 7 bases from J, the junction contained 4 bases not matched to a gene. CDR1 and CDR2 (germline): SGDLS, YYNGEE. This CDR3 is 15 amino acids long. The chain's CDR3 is CASSVGASGRNEQFF. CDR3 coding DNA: TGTGCCAGCAGCGTAGGTGCTAGCGGGAGAAATGAGCAGTTCTTC.

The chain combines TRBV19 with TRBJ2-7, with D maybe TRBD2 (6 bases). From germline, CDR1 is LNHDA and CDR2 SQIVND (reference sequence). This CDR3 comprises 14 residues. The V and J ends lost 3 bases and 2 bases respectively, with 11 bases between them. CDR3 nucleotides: TGTGCCAGTAGTATTACCGGGACTCCCTACGAGCAGTACTTC. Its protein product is CASSITGTPYEQYF.

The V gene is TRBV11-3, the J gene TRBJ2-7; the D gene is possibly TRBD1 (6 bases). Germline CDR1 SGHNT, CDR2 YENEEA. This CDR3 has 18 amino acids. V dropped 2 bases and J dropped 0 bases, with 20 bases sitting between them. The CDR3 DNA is TGTGCCAGCAGCTTAAGCAGGGTAGAGGGGGATAGCTCCTACGAGCAGTACTTC. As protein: CASSLSRVEGDSSYEQYF.

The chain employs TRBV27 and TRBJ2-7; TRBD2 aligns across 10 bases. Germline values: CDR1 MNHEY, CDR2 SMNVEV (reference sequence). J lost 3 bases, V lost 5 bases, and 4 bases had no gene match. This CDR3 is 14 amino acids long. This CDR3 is CASSLAGANYEQYF. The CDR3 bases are TGTGCCAGCAGTCTAGCGGGGGCCAACTACGAGCAGTACTTC.

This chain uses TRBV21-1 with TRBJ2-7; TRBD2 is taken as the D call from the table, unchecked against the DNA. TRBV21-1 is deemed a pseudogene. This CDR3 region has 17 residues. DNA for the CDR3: TGTGCCAGCAGCAGTCCTAGCGGGAGGGCCTTCCCCTACGAGCAGTACTTC. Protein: CASSSPSGRAFPYEQYF.

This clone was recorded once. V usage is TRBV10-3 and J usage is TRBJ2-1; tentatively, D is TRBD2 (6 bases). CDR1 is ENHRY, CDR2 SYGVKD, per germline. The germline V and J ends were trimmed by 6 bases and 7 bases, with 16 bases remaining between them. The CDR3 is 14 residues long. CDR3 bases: TGTGCCATCAGGCGGGACGGCCTGGTGAATGAGCAGTTCTTC. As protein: CAIRRDGLVNEQFF.

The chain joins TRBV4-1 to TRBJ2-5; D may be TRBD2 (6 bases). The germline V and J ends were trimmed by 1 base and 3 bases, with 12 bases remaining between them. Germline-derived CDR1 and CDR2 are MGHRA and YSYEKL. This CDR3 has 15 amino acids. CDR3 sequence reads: CASSQGEREEETQYF. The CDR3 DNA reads TGCGCCAGCAGCCAAGGGGAAAGGGAGGAAGAGACCCAGTACTTC.

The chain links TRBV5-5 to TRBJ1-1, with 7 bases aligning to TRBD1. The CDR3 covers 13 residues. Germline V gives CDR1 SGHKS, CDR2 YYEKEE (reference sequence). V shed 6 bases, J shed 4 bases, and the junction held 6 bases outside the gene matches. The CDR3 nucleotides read TGTGCCAGCACCCGACAGGGAGGCACTGAAGCTTTCTTT. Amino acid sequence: CASTRQGGTEAFF.

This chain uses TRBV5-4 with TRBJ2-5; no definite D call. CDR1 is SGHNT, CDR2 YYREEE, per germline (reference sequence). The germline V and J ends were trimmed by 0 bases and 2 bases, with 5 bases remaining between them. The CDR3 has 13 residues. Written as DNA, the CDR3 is TGTGCCAGCAGCTTGGCTACTCAAGAGACCCAGTACTTC. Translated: CASSLATQETQYF.

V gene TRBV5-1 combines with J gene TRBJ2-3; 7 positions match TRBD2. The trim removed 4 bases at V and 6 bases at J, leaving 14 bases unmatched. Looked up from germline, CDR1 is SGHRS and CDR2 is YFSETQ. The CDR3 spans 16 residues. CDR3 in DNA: TGCGCCAGCAGCGCAACTGCGGGAGTTTCGTCTGATACGCAGTATTTT. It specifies CASSATAGVSSDTQYF.

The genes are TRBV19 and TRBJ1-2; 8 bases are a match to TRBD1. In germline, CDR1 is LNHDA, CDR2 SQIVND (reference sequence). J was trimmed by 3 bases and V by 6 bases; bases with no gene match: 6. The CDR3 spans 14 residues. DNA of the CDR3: TGTGCCAGTAGGGCAGGGGGCGCCGACTATGGCTACACCTTC. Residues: CASRAGGADYGYTF.

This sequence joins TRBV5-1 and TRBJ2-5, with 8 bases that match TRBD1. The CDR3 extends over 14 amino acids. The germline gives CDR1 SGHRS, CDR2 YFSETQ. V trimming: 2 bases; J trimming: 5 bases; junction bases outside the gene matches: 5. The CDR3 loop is CASSFPGGGETQYF. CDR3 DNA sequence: TGCGCCAGCAGCTTCCCAGGGGGCGGTGAGACCCAGTACTTC.

CDR3 DNA: TGTGCCAGCAGCGAGCACGGGGGGGCGAACACTGAAGCTTTCTTT. Translating it yields CASSEHGGANTEAFF. V usage is TRBV7-3 and J usage is TRBJ1-1; possibly TRBD1 for D (6 bases). Trimming stripped 5 bases from V and 1 base from J, with 14 bases between. The CDR3 covers 15 residues. CDR1 is SGHTA, CDR2 FQGTGA, per germline.

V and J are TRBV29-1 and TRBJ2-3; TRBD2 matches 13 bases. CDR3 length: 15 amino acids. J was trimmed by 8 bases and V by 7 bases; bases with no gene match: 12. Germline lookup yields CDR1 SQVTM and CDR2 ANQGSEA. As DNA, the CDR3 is TGCAGCGGCGGTGGCGGACTAGCGGGGGTTGCTACGCAGTATTTT. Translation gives CSGGGGLAGVATQYF.

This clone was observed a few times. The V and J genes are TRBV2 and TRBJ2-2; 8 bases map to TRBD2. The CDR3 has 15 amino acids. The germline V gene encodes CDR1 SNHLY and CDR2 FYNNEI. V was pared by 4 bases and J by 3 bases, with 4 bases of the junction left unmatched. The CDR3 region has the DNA TGTGCCAGCAGTGTAGCGGGGAGGTACACCGGGGAGCTGTTTTTT. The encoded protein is CASSVAGRYTGELFF.

The CDR3 DNA is TGTGCCAGCAGCTCCCGCGGGCCGGGCTACAATGAGCAGTTCTTC. Protein: CASSSRGPGYNEQFF. This chain connects TRBV11-2 to TRBJ2-1, with D maybe TRBD2 (5 bases). Germline V gives CDR1 SGHAT, CDR2 FQNNGV. CDR3 length: 15 amino acids. The V and J ends lost 4 bases and 3 bases respectively, with 13 bases between them.

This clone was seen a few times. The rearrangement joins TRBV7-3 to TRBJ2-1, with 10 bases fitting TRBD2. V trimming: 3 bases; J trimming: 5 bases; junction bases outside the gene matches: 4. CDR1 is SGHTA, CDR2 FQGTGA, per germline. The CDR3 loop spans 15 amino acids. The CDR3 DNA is TGTGCCAGCAGCTTTCTAGCGGGAGTAGACAATGAGCAGTTCTTC. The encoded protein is CASSFLAGVDNEQFF.